Described below is a single T cell receptor beta chain sequence and its context. Its antigen is not yet known. No qualities accompany the bases; no much larger clone lies one base away. The germline ends are 14 bases apart after V is trimmed by 6 bases and J by 3 bases. The germline V gene (reference sequence) sets CDR1 to MNHEY and CDR2 to SMNVEV. Including cysteine and phenylalanine, the CDR3 has 14 amino acids. The DNA shown is the 42-base CDR3, in frame from base 1. Hyperthyroidism patients were aged 18 to 65 years and newly diagnosed, with disease duration of less than 2 months. Any patient with an uncontrolled infection, another autoimmune disease, pregnancy or lactation was excluded. Diagnoses relied on clinical symptoms, serum thyroxine and TRAb, thyroid ultrasound and orbital computed tomography. For progressor patients, blood was drawn at the first diagnosis of hyperthyroidism, before any ophthalmopathy symptoms had appeared. PBMCs were separated from approximately 9.9 ml of fresh peripheral blood using Ficoll-Paque density gradient centrifugation. Progressor patients were first diagnosed with Graves' hyperthyroidism and then developed ophthalmopathy during follow-up. Total RNA was extracted using Trizol reagent, and RNA quality was assessed on an Agilent 2100 Bioanalyzer.

The TCR beta CDR3 regions were amplified from RNA transcripts. The TCR CDR3 was subjected to a first round of RT-PCR using the HTBI primer set and the Qiagen OneStep RT-PCR kit. Libraries were constructed in a second round of multiplex PCR, after which size selection and purification were carried out. The libraries were sequenced on an Illumina HiSeq2000 using paired-end 100 bp reads. Per the source publication's procedure: SOAPnuke was used to process the raw data, removing reads that contained adapters or uncalled bases, had a mean Phred below 15, or lacked an exact match to the constant primer or identifier. High-quality paired reads were merged using COPE v1.2.5, and each unique nucleotide sequence was defined as a clonotype. Clonotypes were aligned to IMGT TRBV, TRBD and TRBJ reference segments using MiTCR v1.1. Analysis was restricted to V-J combinations with a frequency above 0.0001, which covered 99.2% of repertoires. A TCS score was defined as the ratio between F50 (clonal expansion) and ExV (chaos), using BLOSUM62-based TCRdist between CDR3 peptides within each V-J. Welch's t-statistics and random forest reduced some 510 V-J features to 13, which were used in a naive Bayes classifier (R e1071). TCRdb ran its own pipeline on the public reads, namely fastp trimming at Q25 and MiXCR clone calling, and kept in-frame beta chains. Merged by CDR3 protein, the rows form single entries marked with the most common genes and DNA. For this entry, the V and J calls and clone size follow TCRdb and not the study's own pipeline. Within this sample are 600,000 to 850,000 distinct CDR3 sequences, with around 20% of them counted one time only. The ten largest clones add up to over 15% of the sample.

This sample was included in a study of T cells in Graves' hyperthyroidism and ophthalmopathy (dated by TCRdb to the late 2010s). The study in broad terms: Peripheral blood was sampled at the time of initial diagnosis, prior to any treatment. After sampling, hyperthyroidism patients received methimazole starting at 30 mg daily, and ophthalmopathy patients received high-dose intravenous methylprednisolone. To identify distinguishing TCR V-J signatures, a discovery cohort of around 100 patients was used, comprising under 45 with Graves' ophthalmopathy and approximately 58 with stable Graves' hyperthyroidism. TCR Vbeta CDR3 sequencing of some 140 peripheral blood samples (43 ophthalmopathy, approximately 80 hyperthyroidism and some 17 progressor patients) is reported in the paper. The approximately 90 discovery patients were divided at random into training and test sets in a 7:3 ratio. Prospective prediction of ophthalmopathy was tested in an independent validation cohort of 18 to 20 hyperthyroidism patients and 15 to 17 patients who later progressed to ophthalmopathy. In addition, the study compared T-cell repertoires in thyroid tissue and in blood from a handful of Graves' hyperthyroidism patients.

The full study reports these points: Ophthalmopathy was separated from stable hyperthyroidism by a 13 V-J signature model, with about 86% sensitivity and 81% to 83% specificity obtained in cross-validation and 80%/75% obtained in testing. Most expanded thyroid clonotypes (frequency above 0.001) were also found in blood, which suggests that blood repertoires may mirror thyroid immune responses. Sample size was not statistically predetermined, and blinding of investigators to group allocation was not performed. During validation, the model predicted progression to ophthalmopathy a median of approximately 7 months ahead of onset, with around 65% sensitivity and under 85% specificity.

The rearrangement joined TRBV27 to TRBJ1-1; matching of 6 bases hints at TRBD1 as the D gene. Material for sequencing was blood. The source of this sequence is a woman between 45 and 60 years old with Graves' hyperthyroidism that later progressed to Graves' ophthalmopathy. CDR3 protein: CASRTGQLDTEAFF. The sequenced DNA: TGTGCCAGCAGGACGGGACAATTGGACACTGAAGCTTTCTTT.